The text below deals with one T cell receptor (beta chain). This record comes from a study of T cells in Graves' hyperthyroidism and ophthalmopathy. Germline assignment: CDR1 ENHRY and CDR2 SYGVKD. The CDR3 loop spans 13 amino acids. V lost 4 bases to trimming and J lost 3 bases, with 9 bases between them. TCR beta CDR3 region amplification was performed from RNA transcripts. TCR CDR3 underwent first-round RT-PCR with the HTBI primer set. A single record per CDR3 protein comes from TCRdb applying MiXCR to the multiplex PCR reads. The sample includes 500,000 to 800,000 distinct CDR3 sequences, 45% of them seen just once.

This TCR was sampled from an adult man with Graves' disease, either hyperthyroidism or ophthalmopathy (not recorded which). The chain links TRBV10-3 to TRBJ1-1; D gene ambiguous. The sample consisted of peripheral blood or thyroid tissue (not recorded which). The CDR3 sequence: CAISVGFYTEAFF. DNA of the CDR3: TGTGCCATCAGTGTGGGGTTTTACACTGAAGCTTTCTTT.